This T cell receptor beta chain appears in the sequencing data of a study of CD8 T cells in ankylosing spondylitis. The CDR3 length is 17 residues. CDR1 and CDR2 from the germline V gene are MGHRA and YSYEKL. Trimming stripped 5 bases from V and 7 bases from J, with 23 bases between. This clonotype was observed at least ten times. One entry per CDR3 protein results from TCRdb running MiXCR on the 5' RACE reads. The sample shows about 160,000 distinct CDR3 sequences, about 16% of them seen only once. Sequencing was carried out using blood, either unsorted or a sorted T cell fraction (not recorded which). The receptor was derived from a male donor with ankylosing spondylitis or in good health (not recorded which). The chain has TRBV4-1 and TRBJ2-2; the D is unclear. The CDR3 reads CASSKIDMGFVGGELFF. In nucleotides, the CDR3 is TGCGCCAGCAGCAAGATCGATATGGGATTTGTGGGCGGGGAGCTGTTTTTT.